The 13 T cell receptor beta chains given below trace back to one sample, sequenced in a study of beta chain features in type 1 diabetes. General study findings and limits: In every one of the four CD4+ subsets, TCRB CDR3s were moderately but significantly shorter in Type 1 diabetes patients.

All of the isolated RNA was reverse transcribed, so expressed TCRB transcripts were sequenced. Here immunoSEQ multiplex PCR was the method, and the copy in TCRdb shows in-frame clones only, minus some. The sample includes about 360,000 clones, around 12% of them seen just once. Antigens of these TCRs are unknown. The material sequenced was naive CD4+ T cells from blood. The source is a woman between 18 and 30 years old with type 1 diabetes.

The CDR3 loop reads CSGYSNYGYTF. As DNA, the CDR3 is TGCAGTGGGTACTCTAACTATGGCTACACCTTC. The chain carries TRBV20-1 and TRBJ1-2; no firm D call. V gave up 7 bases and J gave up 0 bases, with 6 bases separating them. CDR1 and CDR2 from the germline V gene are DFQATT and SNEGSKA (reference sequence). This CDR3 comprises 11 residues.

This clone was seen once. J is TRBJ2-6 and V is TRBV7-2; the D is unclear. The V end was cut by 1 base, the J end by 1 base, with 8 bases between. The CDR3 extends over 16 amino acids. Germline V lookup: CDR1 SGHTA, CDR2 FQGNSA. DNA for the CDR3: TGTGCCAGCAGCTTAGAGTCGGGTTCTGGGGCCAACGTCCTGACTTTC. It specifies CASSLESGSGANVLTF.

This clone has more than one count but fewer than ten. The chain couples TRBV2 to TRBJ2-1; perhaps TRBD1 as D (5 bases). This CDR3 spans 14 amino acids. Germline V gene data show CDR1 as SNHLY and CDR2 as FYNNEI. The V gene lost 3 bases and the J gene lost 4 bases, with 10 bases spanning the gap. In DNA form, the CDR3 reads TGTGCCAGCAGTGAGGGGCTGCCTTACAATGAGCAGTTCTTC. The encoded protein is CASSEGLPYNEQFF.

V and J are TRBV27 and TRBJ1-1, with unresolved D. Looked up from germline, CDR1 is MNHEY and CDR2 is SMNVEV (reference sequence). The CDR3 is made up of 13 amino acids. The V end lost 4 bases, the J end lost 5 bases, and 11 bases lay between the germline ends. CDR3 sequence: CASSSHARTEAFF. CDR3 nucleotide sequence: TGTGCCAGCAGTTCTCACGCTAGGACTGAAGCTTTCTTT.

The table lists this clone with a few counts. This chain links TRBV11-2 with TRBJ1-1; 9 positions match TRBD1. Germline loops: CDR1 SGHAT, CDR2 FQNNGV. The trim removed 5 bases at V and 4 bases at J, leaving 5 bases unmatched. This CDR3 has 14 residues. The CDR3 loop is CASSRDRASTEAFF. CDR3 DNA sequence: TGTGCCAGCAGCCGGGACAGGGCAAGCACTGAAGCTTTCTTT.

This clone has just a few counts. This chain's CDR3 is CASSRRGNYGYTF. CDR3 bases: TGTGCCAGCAGCCGCAGGGGGAACTATGGCTACACCTTC. The V gene is TRBV11-3, the J gene TRBJ1-2; 7 positions match TRBD1. The V segment lost 5 bases and the J segment 2 bases; nucleotides outside the gene matches: 2. The CDR3 totals 13 residues. Germline CDR1 reads SGHNT; CDR2 reads YENEEA.

This sequence joins TRBV19 and TRBJ2-1; 8 bases align to TRBD2. The length of the CDR3 is 16 residues. Per the germline V gene, CDR1 is LNHDA and CDR2 is SQIVND (reference sequence). Trimming cost V 7 bases and J 8 bases; bases outside gene matches: 16. The CDR3, as DNA: TGTGCCAGTACTCGGCTGGGGAGCGGGAGTTGGGATGAGCAGTTCTTC. It is translated as CASTRLGSGSWDEQFF.

The rearrangement links TRBV7-9 to TRBJ1-2, with 8 bases matching TRBD1. Germline CDR1 is SEHNR and CDR2 is FQNEAQ (reference sequence). This CDR3 contains 13 residues. Germline trimming cut 3 bases from V and 6 bases from J; bases unmatched to any gene: 3. In DNA form, the CDR3 reads TGTGCCAGCAGCTTCGGACAGGGAGATGGCTACACCTTC. This sequence encodes CASSFGQGDGYTF. The complete variable domain, with remaining parts taken from reference TRBV7-9 and TRBJ1-2, reads DTGVSQNPRHKITKRGQNVTFRCDPISEHNRLYWYRQTLGQGPEFLTYFQNEAQLEKSRLLSDRFSAERPKGSFSTLEIQRTEQGDSAMYLCASSFGQGDGYTFGSGTRLTVV.

The chain has TRBV20-1 and TRBJ1-2; no reliable D call. Trimming shortened V by 6 bases and J by 6 bases, and 11 bases separated the two germline ends. In germline, CDR1 is DFQATT, CDR2 SNEGSKA (reference sequence). The CDR3 totals 11 residues. CDR3 sequence (DNA): TGCAGTGCCATCCCCCCCAATGGCTACACCTTC. Protein product: CSAIPPNGYTF.

The genes are TRBV5-1 and TRBJ2-1; perhaps TRBD2 as D (7 bases). The germline V gene has CDR1 SGHRS and CDR2 YFSETQ. The CDR3 spans 16 residues. The V end lost 0 bases, the J end lost 8 bases, and 18 bases lay between the germline ends. CDR3 bases: TGCGCCAGCAGCTTGGTTGGGGAGGGGGTTAGAGATGAGCAGTTCTTC. This encodes CASSLVGEGVRDEQFF.

The chain recombines TRBV19 with TRBJ2-5; D unclear. V shed 5 bases and J shed 5 bases, with 9 bases lying between them. The CDR3 covers 12 residues. Germline V gene lookup returns CDR1 LNHDA and CDR2 SQIVND (reference sequence). The CDR3 nucleotides are TGTGCCAGTAGTGAGTCGCCGGAGACCCAGTACTTC. Translation gives CASSESPETQYF.

The chain combines TRBV21-1 with TRBJ2-1; the DNA was not compared with TRBD2, the D call given in the table. TRBV21-1 is a pseudogene locus. This CDR3 has 15 amino acids. DNA for the CDR3: TGTGCCAGCAAGGGGCTAAGCGGGGGCTACAATGAGCAGTTCTTC. Its translation is CASKGLSGGYNEQFF.

This clone was recorded a few times. The genes are TRBV7-9 and TRBJ2-7, with TRBD2 matching over 14 bases. The germline CDR1 and CDR2 sequences are SEHNR and FQNEAQ (reference sequence). J gave up 3 bases and V 5 bases, and 3 bases lay outside the gene matches. The length of the CDR3 is 15 residues. This CDR3 reads CASSAGLAGGYEQYF. The CDR3 nucleotides read TGTGCCAGCAGCGCTGGACTAGCGGGGGGCTACGAGCAGTACTTC. Full variable domain (outside the CDR3, taken from reference TRBV7-9 and TRBJ2-7): DTGVSQNPRHKITKRGQNVTFRCDPISEHNRLYWYRQTLGQGPEFLTYFQNEAQLEKSRLLSDRFSAERPKGSFSTLEIQRTEQGDSAMYLCASSAGLAGGYEQYFGPGTRLTVT.